This T cell receptor beta chain was sequenced for a study of beta chain features in type 1 diabetes. A note on this clone: Antigen specificity is unknown.

CD45RO/CCR7/CD25/CD127/CD95/CD27 sorting isolated CD4+ naive, central memory, regulatory and stem cell-like memory cells. General observations from the study: Researchers report that Type 1 diabetes patients had moderately but significantly shorter TCRB CDR3s across all four CD4+ subsets. Researchers cautioned that cDNA sequencing could over-represent cells with high TCR expression.

Sequencing targeted expressed TCRB transcripts, as all isolated RNA had been reverse transcribed. The data were produced by immunoSEQ multiplex PCR, yet TCRdb's version contains in-frame clones alone and is incomplete. The sample shows under 900,000 clones, roughly 17% of them seen only once. The sequencing input was naive CD4+ T cells from blood. This sequence originates from a young woman in good health.

The CDR3 nucleotides are TGTGCCAGCAGATCAGTAGCCCCGATTATGTTGGAGCAGTACTTC. Translated, it gives CASRSVAPIMLEQYF. J is TRBJ2-7 and V is TRBV21-1; TRBD2, the table's D call, was not compared with the DNA. TRBV21-1 is shown as a pseudogene. The CDR3 has 15 amino acids.